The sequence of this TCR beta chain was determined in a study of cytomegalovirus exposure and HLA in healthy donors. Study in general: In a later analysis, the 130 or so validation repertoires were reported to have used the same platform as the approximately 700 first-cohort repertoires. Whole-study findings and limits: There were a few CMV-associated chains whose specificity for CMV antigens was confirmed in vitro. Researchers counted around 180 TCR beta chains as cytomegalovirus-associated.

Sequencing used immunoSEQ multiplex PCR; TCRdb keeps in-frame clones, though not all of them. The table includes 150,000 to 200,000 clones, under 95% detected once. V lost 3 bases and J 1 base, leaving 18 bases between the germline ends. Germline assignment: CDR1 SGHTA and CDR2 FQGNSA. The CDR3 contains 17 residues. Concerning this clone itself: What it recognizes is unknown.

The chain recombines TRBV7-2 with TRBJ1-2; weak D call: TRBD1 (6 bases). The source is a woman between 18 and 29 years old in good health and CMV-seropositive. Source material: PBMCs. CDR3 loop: CASSFVPGQHLNYGYTF. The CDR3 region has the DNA TGTGCCAGCAGCTTTGTGCCGGGACAACACCTTAACTATGGCTACACCTTC. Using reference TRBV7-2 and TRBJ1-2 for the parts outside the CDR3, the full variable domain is GAGVSQSPSNKVTEKGKDVELRCDPISGHTALYWYRQSLGQGLEFLIYFQGNSAPDKSGLPSDRFSAERTGGSVSTLTIQRTQQEDSAVYLCASSFVPGQHLNYGYTFGSGTRLTVV.